These 26 T cell receptor beta chains came from one sample sequenced in a study of cytomegalovirus exposure and HLA in healthy donors. PCR employed 60 Vbeta and 13 Jbeta primers. The protocol was immunoSEQ multiplex PCR, while the TCRdb copy is restricted to in-frame clones and leaves out a portion. The sample comprises 130,000 to 150,000 clones, 76% of which are singletons, and around 3.7% rests with the top ten. The specimen sequenced was PBMCs. Receptors originate from a young man in good health and CMV-seronegative.

The chain employs TRBV6-1 and TRBJ1-2; D is undetermined. The CDR3 spans 15 residues. In germline, CDR1 is MNHNS, CDR2 SASEGT. Trimming took off 3 bases at V and 5 bases at J, with 16 bases between the two ends. The CDR3 sequence: CASSEREGRWYGYTF. CDR3 coding DNA: TGTGCCAGCAGTGAGAGGGAGGGTCGGTGGTATGGCTACACCTTC.

This chain links TRBV19 with TRBJ2-3, with TRBD1 identical over 7 bases. This CDR3 is built from 14 residues. Per the germline V gene, CDR1 is LNHDA and CDR2 is SQIVND (reference sequence). The V and J ends lost 5 bases and 3 bases, in that order; junction bases with no gene match: 5. The CDR3 coding sequence is TGTGCCAGTAGTGACAGGGCGGTTACAGATACGCAGTATTTT. Amino acids: CASSDRAVTDTQYF.

This chain joins TRBV5-1 and TRBJ1-5; D is unresolved. V was cut by 0 bases and J by 7 bases, with 8 bases left in between. Looked up from germline, CDR1 is SGHRS and CDR2 is YFSETQ. This CDR3 is built from 13 residues. CDR3 sequence reads: CASSLGADQPQHF. The CDR3 bases are TGCGCCAGCAGCTTGGGGGCTGACCAGCCCCAGCATTTT.

This clone was counted a few times. The V gene is TRBV28, the J gene TRBJ1-2; 9 bases align to TRBD1. Losses at the gene ends were 5 bases for V and 2 bases for J; bases not matched to a gene: 3. Germline V CDR1 and CDR2: MDHEN, SYDVKM. CDR3 length equals 14 residues. This chain's CDR3 is CASSPGTGNYGYTF. DNA for the CDR3: TGTGCCAGCAGTCCCGGGACAGGGAACTATGGCTACACCTTC.

V is TRBV11-2 and J is TRBJ1-1; 11 positions agree with TRBD1. CDR1 and CDR2 (germline): SGHAT, FQNNGV. V gave up 4 bases and J gave up 10 bases; unmatched junction bases: 5. This CDR3 contains 13 residues. CDR3 nucleotides: TGTGCCAGCAGCTCGGACAGGGGGCGGGGAGCTTTCTTT. This gives the protein CASSSDRGRGAFF.

This sequence joins TRBV7-8 and TRBJ2-1; D unclear. Germline loops: CDR1 SGHVS, CDR2 FQNEAQ. The CDR3 covers 17 residues. The V end was cut by 1 base, the J end by 3 bases, with 16 bases between. In DNA, the CDR3 is TGTGCCAGCAGCTTAGGAGGCACAAGCTTGCGCTACAATGAGCAGTTCTTC. It translates to CASSLGGTSLRYNEQFF.

The genes are TRBV19 and TRBJ1-2, with D possibly being TRBD1 (6 bases). CDR3 size: 15 residues. Germline V gene lookup returns CDR1 LNHDA and CDR2 SQIVND (reference sequence). Trimming took 2 bases from V and 3 from J, leaving 13 bases between them. The CDR3 sequence: CASSISLDRYYGYTF. The CDR3 DNA follows: TGTGCCAGTAGTATATCCCTGGACAGATACTATGGCTACACCTTC.

The V and J genes are TRBV5-4 and TRBJ2-7, with TRBD1 identical over 11 bases. The length of the CDR3 is 16 residues. Germline V gene sequence: CDR1 SGHNT, CDR2 YYREEE (reference sequence). V trimming: 1 base; J trimming: 3 bases; junction bases outside the gene matches: 6. The CDR3 sequence: CASSLIVGTGGYEQYF. In DNA form, the CDR3 reads TGTGCCAGCAGCTTGATTGTCGGGACAGGGGGCTACGAGCAGTACTTC.

This clone came up a few times. This sequence joins TRBV28 and TRBJ2-1, with 11 nucleotides matching TRBD2. This CDR3 has 16 residues. Germline trimming cut 2 bases from V and 5 bases from J; bases unmatched to any gene: 5. Germline V lookup: CDR1 MDHEN, CDR2 SYDVKM. CDR3 in amino acids: CASSLPTSGKDNEQFF. CDR3 coding DNA: TGTGCCAGCAGTTTACCGACTAGCGGGAAAGACAATGAGCAGTTCTTC.

The rearrangement joins TRBV29-1 to TRBJ2-7; 12 bases fit TRBD2. Trimming cost V 6 bases and J 0 bases; bases outside gene matches: 6. The CDR3 runs 15 residues. In germline, CDR1 is SQVTM, CDR2 ANQGSEA. The CDR3 nucleotides read TGCAGCGTGAAGGGGACTAGCGGGCCCTCCTACGAGCAGTACTTC. It encodes CSVKGTSGPSYEQYF.

This chain connects TRBV27 to TRBJ1-2; D might be TRBD1 (5 bases). Germline V CDR1 and CDR2: MNHEY, SMNVEV (reference sequence). V gave up 5 bases and J gave up 2 bases, with 15 bases separating them. This CDR3 contains 15 residues. CDR3 nucleotides: TGTGCCAGCAGTCGGCGTGGGGAGGGGAACTATGGCTACACCTTC. The encoded protein is CASSRRGEGNYGYTF.

The genes are TRBV7-2 and TRBJ2-2; 11 bases match TRBD2. Germline CDR1 and CDR2: SGHTA and FQGNSA. After removal of 2 bases from V and 5 bases from J, the junction contained 10 bases not matched to a gene. The CDR3 is made up of 18 amino acids. The CDR3 protein is CASSLFLLAGVSTGELFF. The CDR3, as DNA: TGTGCCAGCAGCTTATTCCTACTAGCGGGAGTCTCGACCGGGGAGCTGTTTTTT. Complete variable domain (other parts from reference TRBV7-2 and TRBJ2-2): GAGVSQSPSNKVTEKGKDVELRCDPISGHTALYWYRQSLGQGLEFLIYFQGNSAPDKSGLPSDRFSAERTGGSVSTLTIQRTQQEDSAVYLCASSLFLLAGVSTGELFFGEGSRLTVL.

V gene TRBV19 combines with J gene TRBJ1-1; 12 bases are a match to TRBD1. Germline assignment: CDR1 LNHDA and CDR2 SQIVND (reference sequence). CDR3 length: 16 amino acids. With 5 bases clipped from V and 5 bases from J, the junction kept 9 bases outside the gene matches. The CDR3 reads CASSHGGTGGRTEAFF. As DNA, the CDR3 is TGTGCCAGTAGTCATGGGGGGACAGGGGGCCGGACTGAAGCTTTCTTT. Together with reference TRBV19 and TRBJ1-1, the CDR3 gives the full variable domain: DGGITQSPKYLFRKEGQNVTLSCEQNLNHDAMYWYRQDPGQGLRLIYYSQIVNDFQKGDIAEGYSVSREKKESFPLTVTSAQKNPTAFYLCASSHGGTGGRTEAFFGQGTRLTVV.

J is TRBJ2-2 and V is TRBV27; TRBD1 matches 9 bases. Per the germline V gene, CDR1 is MNHEY and CDR2 is SMNVEV (reference sequence). The CDR3 totals 15 residues. Losses at the gene ends were 4 bases for V and 4 bases for J; bases not matched to a gene: 4. This CDR3 is CASSSWDRATGELFF. DNA for the CDR3: TGTGCCAGCAGTTCTTGGGACAGGGCCACCGGGGAGCTGTTTTTT.

V gene TRBV9 combines with J gene TRBJ2-1; TRBD2 is a possible D gene (6 bases). Trimming removed 0 bases from V and 2 bases from J, with 9 bases in between. The germline CDR1 and CDR2 sequences are SGDLS and YYNGEE. The CDR3 is made up of 15 amino acids. CDR3 in amino acids: CASSVASGAYNEQFF. DNA for the CDR3: TGTGCCAGCAGCGTAGCATCGGGAGCCTACAATGAGCAGTTCTTC.

J is TRBJ2-2 and V is TRBV28, with 12 positions matching TRBD2. CDR3 length equals 15 residues. CDR1 is MDHEN and CDR2 is SYDVKM in the germline V gene. J was trimmed by 1 base and V by 11 bases; bases with no gene match: 5. Here the CDR3 reads CAAWTSGKNTGELFF. CDR3 sequence (DNA): TGTGCCGCATGGACTAGCGGGAAGAACACCGGGGAGCTGTTTTTT.

The chain joins TRBV4-2 to TRBJ2-7, with a possible D match to TRBD1 (6 bases). This CDR3 is 17 amino acids long. Germline V CDR1 and CDR2: LGHNA, YNFKEQ. V lost 1 base to trimming and J lost 6 bases, with 22 bases between them. CDR3: CASSQVGAGTPLFEQYF. The CDR3 DNA is TGTGCCAGCAGCCAAGTGGGGGCTGGGACACCCCTTTTCGAGCAGTACTTC.

This clone has just a few counts. This sequence joins TRBV7-8 and TRBJ2-3; D gene unclear. The CDR3 runs to 14 residues. V was cut by 9 bases and J by 2 bases, with 15 bases left in between. CDR1 is SGHVS and CDR2 is FQNEAQ in the germline V gene. The CDR3 reads CASRYSGITDTQYF. The CDR3 region has the DNA TGTGCCAGTCGCTACTCAGGTATCACAGATACGCAGTATTTT.

The V and J genes are TRBV27 and TRBJ1-5, with 7 bases fitting TRBD1. This CDR3 region has 17 residues. V was pared by 5 bases and J by 0 bases, with 10 bases of the junction left unmatched. Germline V gives CDR1 MNHEY, CDR2 SMNVEV (reference sequence). Here the CDR3 DNA reads TGTGCCAGCAGTCGCGGGGACAGAGCATATAGCAATCAGCCCCAGCATTTT. Translating it yields CASSRGDRAYSNQPQHF.

The gene calls are TRBV27 and TRBJ1-1, with TRBD1 matching over 8 bases. The ends lost 2 bases at V and 4 bases at J; junction bases unmatched: 15. Germline CDR1 reads MNHEY; CDR2 reads SMNVEV (reference sequence). The CDR3 is made up of 18 amino acids. This CDR3 reads CASSLGRGQGSLATEAFF. CDR3 sequence (DNA): TGTGCCAGCAGTTTAGGCAGGGGGCAAGGGTCCCTAGCCACTGAAGCTTTCTTT.

V gene TRBV18 combines with J gene TRBJ2-1; D possibly corresponds to TRBD2 (5 bases). Germline CDR1 and CDR2: KGHSH and LQKENI. V was pared by 3 bases and J by 4 bases, with 7 bases between. The CDR3 is 13 amino acids. The CDR3 DNA sequence: TGTGCCAGCTCACCGGACTCTTACAATGAGCAGTTCTTC. This translates into CASSPDSYNEQFF.

The J gene is TRBJ2-2, the V gene TRBV25-1; the match to TRBD1 covers 8 bases. The J call may be in error: the DNA end matches TRBJ1-3 better. CDR3 size: 16 residues. From germline, CDR1 is MGHDK and CDR2 SYGVNS. CDR3 residues: CASSESGGTAGNTIYF. DNA of the CDR3: TGTGCCAGCAGTGAATCAGGGGGCACTGCTGGAAACACCATATATTTT.

The chain carries TRBV9 and TRBJ1-6; tentatively, D is TRBD1 (6 bases). The CDR3 consists of 14 residues. Germline CDR1 is SGDLS and CDR2 is YYNGEE. Between the trimmed V and J ends, which lost 2 bases and 5 bases, there was a span of 8 bases. The CDR3 sequence: CASSVRGHNSPLHF. CDR3 bases: TGTGCCAGCAGCGTCAGGGGCCATAATTCACCCCTCCACTTT.

The chain links TRBV6-1 to TRBJ1-6; D is possibly TRBD1 (5 bases). V was shortened by 2 bases and J by 14 bases, with 25 bases between the two germline ends. The germline CDR1 and CDR2 sequences are MNHNS and SASEGT. The CDR3 contains 17 residues. The CDR3, as DNA: TGTGCCAGCAGTGAACGGGAGGGCCAGGCGGTCCGCAGGGCCCTCCACTTT. Its translation: CASSEREGQAVRRALHF.

Only a few counts were recorded for this clone. V and J are TRBV6-4 and TRBJ2-3; 8 positions agree with TRBD2. The junction had 4 bases not matched to a gene; V was cut back by 3 bases and J by 2 bases. Per the germline V gene, CDR1 is MRHNA and CDR2 is SNTAGT. There are 15 residues in the CDR3. The CDR3: CASSEGRGDTDTQYF. For the CDR3, the DNA is TGTGCCAGCAGTGAGGGGCGGGGGGACACAGATACGCAGTATTTT.

The genes are TRBV25-1 and TRBJ2-3; no definite D call. CDR3 size: 14 residues. V gave up 4 bases and J gave up 1 base, with 9 bases separating them. Germline CDR1 reads MGHDK; CDR2 reads SYGVNS. CDR3 amino acids: CASSVEPRTDTQYF. Here the CDR3 DNA reads TGTGCCAGCAGTGTTGAGCCGCGCACAGATACGCAGTATTTT.